Shown below are 25 T cell receptor beta chains from a single sample sequenced in a study of blood T cell repertoires in COVID-19. Data came from immunoSEQ multiplex PCR; TCRdb stores just in-frame clones and leaves some out. The sample holds more than 400,000 clones, roughly 91% seen once. The specimen sequenced was PBMCs or T cells enriched from blood (not recorded which). Receptor source: a man between 18 and 35 years old who had recovered from COVID-19.

The J gene is TRBJ1-2, the V gene TRBV27; TRBD1 aligns across 7 bases. Germline CDR1 and CDR2: MNHEY and SMNVEV (reference sequence). The CDR3 totals 13 residues. Unmatched junction bases numbered 12, after V lost 6 bases and J lost 11 bases. The CDR3 here is CASRPTGVGPYTF. The DNA for the CDR3 is TGTGCCAGCAGACCTACAGGGGTTGGGCCTTACACCTTC.

The rearrangement joins TRBV4-1 to TRBJ2-7; 7 bases align to TRBD2. There are 17 residues in the CDR3. V was pared by 0 bases and J by 4 bases, with 12 bases of the junction left unmatched. Germline assignment: CDR1 MGHRA and CDR2 YSYEKL. Written as DNA, the CDR3 is TGCGCCAGCAGCCAAGATTTGATAGGACTAGAGGAATACGAGCAGTACTTC. Encoded protein: CASSQDLIGLEEYEQYF.

The chain recombines TRBV7-9 with TRBJ1-5; 8 nucleotides line up with TRBD1. J gave up 7 bases and V 5 bases, and 13 bases lay outside the gene matches. CDR1 is SEHNR and CDR2 is FQNEAQ in the germline V gene (reference sequence). This CDR3 is 16 amino acids long. The CDR3 reads CASSPPGTGGAQPQHF. CDR3 sequence (DNA): TGTGCCAGCAGCCCACCCGGGACAGGAGGAGCCCAGCCCCAGCATTTT. Supplemented by reference TRBV7-9 and TRBJ1-5, the full variable domain reads DTGVSQNPRHKITKRGQNVTFRCDPISEHNRLYWYRQTLGQGPEFLTYFQNEAQLEKSRLLSDRFSAERPKGSFSTLEIQRTEQGDSAMYLCASSPPGTGGAQPQHFGDGTRLSIL.

The gene calls are TRBV2 and TRBJ1-5; D possibly corresponds to TRBD1 (6 bases). The CDR3 runs 15 residues. V was pared by 3 bases and J by 3 bases, with 12 bases between. Germline-derived CDR1 and CDR2 are SNHLY and FYNNEI. CDR3 DNA sequence: TGTGCCAGCAGTGAGGGAGGGGGGGCCAATCAGCCCCAGCATTTT. Residues: CASSEGGGANQPQHF.

The chain joins TRBV18 to TRBJ2-5; weak D call: TRBD2 (6 bases). The CDR3 covers 15 residues. Germline V gives CDR1 KGHSH, CDR2 LQKENI. The V end was cut by 3 bases, the J end by 5 bases, with 16 bases between. In DNA, the CDR3 is TGTGCCAGCTCACCGTTGATGGAGGGGAGCGAGACCCAGTACTTC. It yields the protein CASSPLMEGSETQYF.

The chain links TRBV7-9 to TRBJ1-5; TRBD1 might be the D (6 bases). The CDR3 covers 16 residues. The germline V and J ends were trimmed by 4 bases and 1 base, with 14 bases remaining between them. CDR1 and CDR2 from the germline V gene are SEHNR and FQNEAQ (reference sequence). In nucleotides, the CDR3 is TGTGCCAGCAGCTCCTCCGGGACACTAAGCAATCAGCCCCAGCATTTT. Its protein product is CASSSSGTLSNQPQHF.

The chain links TRBV11-2 to TRBJ2-3, with D possibly TRBD2 on 6 matching bases. The germline V gene has CDR1 SGHAT and CDR2 FQNNGV. Trimming took off 4 bases at V and 3 bases at J, with 17 bases between the two ends. The CDR3 sequence is 16 residues long. The CDR3 protein is CASSSGTWGRTDTQYF. The CDR3 DNA follows: TGTGCCAGCAGCTCCGGGACTTGGGGGAGGACAGATACGCAGTATTTT.

The V gene is TRBV7-2, the J gene TRBJ2-1; TRBD2 agrees at 7 bases. Unmatched junction bases numbered 8, after V lost 0 bases and J lost 15 bases. This CDR3 has 13 residues. Germline V gene lookup returns CDR1 SGHTA and CDR2 FQGNSA. The CDR3 region has the DNA TGTGCCAGCAGCTTAGCGTTTAGCGGGCTACCGTTCTTC. Protein sequence: CASSLAFSGLPFF.

The J gene is TRBJ1-6, the V gene TRBV2; perhaps TRBD1 as D (5 bases). The CDR3 sequence is 13 residues long. V was pared by 3 bases and J by 9 bases, with 9 bases between. The germline gives CDR1 SNHLY, CDR2 FYNNEI. Written as DNA, the CDR3 is TGTGCCAGCAGTGACAGGGAAGGTTCACCCCTCCACTTT. Translating it yields CASSDREGSPLHF.

This sequence joins TRBV5-1 and TRBJ1-1, with D maybe TRBD1 (5 bases). Trimming stripped 0 bases from V and 4 bases from J, with 16 bases between. The CDR3 is made up of 16 amino acids. Germline loops: CDR1 SGHRS, CDR2 YFSETQ. CDR3 DNA: TGCGCCAGCAGCTTGGGGCAGGGTATCAGTGGCACTGAAGCTTTCTTT. This gives the protein CASSLGQGISGTEAFF.

The chain uses TRBV3-1 (or the pseudogene TRBV3-2) and TRBJ2-7, with TRBD2 matching over 7 bases. Looked up from germline, CDR1 is LGHDT and CDR2 is YNNKEL (reference sequence). This CDR3 spans 13 amino acids. Trimming cost V 1 base and J 6 bases; bases outside gene matches: 3. CDR3 in amino acids: CASSQGAGAEQYF. CDR3 coding DNA: TGTGCCAGCAGCCAAGGTGCGGGAGCCGAGCAGTACTTC.

The chain has TRBV20-1 and TRBJ2-2; 8 bases match TRBD1. V shed 3 bases, J shed 3 bases, and the junction held 6 bases outside the gene matches. This CDR3 contains 15 residues. Germline V CDR1 and CDR2: DFQATT, SNEGSKA (reference sequence). The CDR3 DNA reads as TGCAGTGCTAGTGCCGGGACAGGTGACACCGGGGAGCTGTTTTTT. This codes for CSASAGTGDTGELFF.

The rearrangement joins TRBV9 to TRBJ2-3, with unresolved D. The CDR3 has 14 amino acids. Per the germline V gene, CDR1 is SGDLS and CDR2 is YYNGEE. Trimming took 0 bases from V and 1 from J, leaving 6 bases between them. This CDR3 reads CASSVGPGTDTQYF. The CDR3 DNA follows: TGTGCCAGCAGCGTAGGTCCTGGCACAGATACGCAGTATTTT.

The rearrangement joins TRBV7-6 to TRBJ1-2, with 7 positions matching TRBD1. J gave up 9 bases and V 0 bases, and 4 bases lay outside the gene matches. The germline V gene has CDR1 SGHVS and CDR2 FNYEAQ. The CDR3 spans 13 residues. The CDR3 is CASSLAGGGSYTF. CDR3 nucleotide sequence: TGTGCCAGCAGCTTAGCAGGGGGCGGTAGCTACACCTTC.

This clone was observed once. This rearrangement joins TRBV5-1 to TRBJ1-2; TRBD1 agrees at 7 bases. Germline CDR1 reads SGHRS; CDR2 reads YFSETQ. The CDR3 sequence is 15 residues long. The trim removed 5 bases at V and 0 bases at J, leaving 7 bases unmatched. Here the CDR3 DNA reads TGCGCCAGCAGTATGACAGGGCCTACTAACTATGGCTACACCTTC. It yields the protein CASSMTGPTNYGYTF.

Comments on this clone: The junction does not match germline at one end; this may be a read error. V is TRBV4-1 and J is TRBJ1-2; 12 bases are shared with TRBD1. The CDR3 length is 14 residues. Germline CDR1 reads MGHRA; CDR2 reads YSYEKL. The CDR3 DNA reads as TGCGCCAGCAGCCAAGATTTCGGGACAGGGGGCTTAGCCTTC. Its translation is CASSQDFGTGGLAF.

The V gene is TRBV5-8, the J gene TRBJ2-7; a weak D match, TRBD2 (7 bases). The V end was cut by 10 bases, the J end by 2 bases, with 19 bases between. This CDR3 contains 14 residues. The germline gives CDR1 SGHTS, CDR2 YDEGEE. CDR3: CAAGSGGAPYEQYF. Here the CDR3 DNA reads TGTGCCGCCGGGTCGGGGGGCGCGCCCTACGAGCAGTACTTC. The full variable domain, completed using reference TRBV5-8 and TRBJ2-7, is EAGVTQSPTHLIKTRGQQATLRCSPISGHTSVYWYQQALGLGLQFLLWYDEGEERNRGNFPPRFSGRQFPNYSSELNVNALELEDSALYLCAAGSGGAPYEQYFGPGTRLTVT.

The gene calls are TRBV30 and TRBJ2-3, with 16 nucleotides matching TRBD2. Germline V gives CDR1 GTSNPN, CDR2 SVGIG (reference sequence). The CDR3 extends over 19 amino acids. Trimming removed 1 base from V and 5 bases from J; junction bases left unmatched: 12. The CDR3 reads CAWSGKPGLAGGSGDTQYF. CDR3 in DNA: TGTGCCTGGAGTGGTAAACCGGGACTAGCGGGAGGGTCGGGAGATACGCAGTATTTT. The full variable domain, rest sourced from reference TRBV30 and TRBJ2-3, is SQTIHQWPATLVQPVGSPLSLECTVEGTSNPNLYWYRQAAGRGLQLLFYSVGIGQISSEVPQNLSASRPQDRQFILSSKKLLLSDSGFYLCAWSGKPGLAGGSGDTQYFGPGTRLTVL.

Notes on this clone: Other DNA sequences within the sample encode an identical CDR3. The V call is TRBV3-1 (or the pseudogene TRBV3-2), the J call TRBJ1-2, with D unclear. V lost 0 bases, J lost 4 bases, and 6 bases lay in between. The germline V gene has CDR1 LGHDT and CDR2 YNNKEL (reference sequence). This CDR3 is built from 13 residues. CDR3 in amino acids: CASSQEAGYGYTF. The CDR3 DNA sequence: TGTGCCAGCAGCCAAGAGGCAGGCTATGGCTACACCTTC.

The V call is TRBV5-1, the J call TRBJ1-2; weak D call: TRBD1 (5 bases). Germline-derived CDR1 and CDR2 are SGHRS and YFSETQ. The CDR3 length is 17 residues. V was cut by 3 bases and J by 0 bases, with 18 bases left in between. CDR3 coding DNA: TGCGCCAGCAGCTCCCGCGGGGGGGACGGTGCTAACTATGGCTACACCTTC. This gives the protein CASSSRGGDGANYGYTF.

This clone was seen once. The rearrangement uses TRBV5-1 and TRBJ1-4; 8 nucleotides align to TRBD1. The CDR3 sequence is 16 residues long. Trimming took 3 bases from V and 4 from J; bases not matched to a gene: 8. CDR1 SGHRS and CDR2 YFSETQ come from the germline V gene. The CDR3 sequence is CASSSGQASGNEKLFF. CDR3 in DNA: TGCGCCAGCAGCTCGGGACAGGCCTCGGGTAATGAAAAACTGTTTTTT.

V is TRBV28 and J is TRBJ1-5, with a possible D match to TRBD1 (5 bases). The CDR3 covers 15 residues. CDR1 MDHEN and CDR2 SYDVKM come from the germline V gene. The ends were cut back, 3 bases at V and 4 bases at J, with 13 bases in the middle. CDR3 region: CASSFLAGANQPQHF. CDR3 DNA: TGTGCCAGCAGTTTTCTTGCTGGGGCTAATCAGCCCCAGCATTTT.

The J gene is TRBJ2-2, the V gene TRBV5-1, with D tentatively TRBD1 (6 bases). The germline gives CDR1 SGHRS, CDR2 YFSETQ. Trimming pared 4 bases from V and 8 bases from J, leaving 24 bases between. The CDR3 totals 17 residues. In DNA, the CDR3 is TGCGCCAGCAGCCCCCGGGACACCCTGGATAGTCAAGGGGAGCTGTTTTTT. It is translated as CASSPRDTLDSQGELFF.

This chain uses TRBV12-3 or TRBV12-4 with TRBJ1-1; D call uncertain. The V and J ends lost 6 bases and 4 bases respectively, with 6 bases between them. This CDR3 is built from 11 residues. CDR3 protein: CASSRSTEAFF. In DNA form, the CDR3 reads TGTGCCAGCAGCCGTTCCACTGAAGCTTTCTTT.

The rearrangement links TRBV5-6 to TRBJ1-3; TRBD1 might be the D (6 bases). Trimming cost V 4 bases and J 0 bases, with 8 bases left between them. There are 14 residues in the CDR3. The germline gives CDR1 SGHDT, CDR2 YYEEEE. CDR3 in DNA: TGTGCCAGCAGCCGGACAGCCTCTGGAAACACCATATATTTT. Its translation is CASSRTASGNTIYF.